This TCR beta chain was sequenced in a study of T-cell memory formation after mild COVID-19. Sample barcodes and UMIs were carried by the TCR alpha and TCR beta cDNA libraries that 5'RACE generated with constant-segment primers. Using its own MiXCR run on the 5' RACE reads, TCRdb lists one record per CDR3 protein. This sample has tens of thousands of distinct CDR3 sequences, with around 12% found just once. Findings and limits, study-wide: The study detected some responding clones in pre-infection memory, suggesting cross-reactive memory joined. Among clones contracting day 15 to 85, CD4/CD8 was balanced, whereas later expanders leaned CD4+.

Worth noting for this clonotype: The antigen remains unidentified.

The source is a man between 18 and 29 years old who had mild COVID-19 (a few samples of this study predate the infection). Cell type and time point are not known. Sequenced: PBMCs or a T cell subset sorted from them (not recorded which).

CDR3 loop: CASSAESQGLLGTDTQYF. In DNA, the CDR3 is TGTGCCAGCAGCGCCGAGTCACAGGGTCTGCTAGGCACAGATACGCAGTATTTT. The rearrangement joins TRBV5-4 to TRBJ2-3; the D gene is possibly TRBD1 (6 bases). Germline V gene lookup returns CDR1 SGHNT and CDR2 YYREEE (reference sequence). The V end lost 4 bases, the J end lost 1 base, and 22 bases lay between the germline ends. There are 18 residues in the CDR3. Supplemented by reference TRBV5-4 and TRBJ2-3, the full variable domain reads ETGVTQSPTHLIKTRGQQVTLRCSSQSGHNTVSWYQQALGQGPQFIFQYYREEENGRGNFPPRFSGLQFPNYSSELNVNALELDDSALYLCASSAESQGLLGTDTQYFGPGTRLTVL.